Listed here are 29 T cell receptor beta chains from one sample, sequenced in a study of blood T cell repertoires in COVID-19. Method: immunoSEQ multiplex PCR; TCRdb's copy keeps in-frame clones and lacks some. The sample has more than 85,000 clones; about 80% are singletons. Sequences were obtained from peripheral blood. These receptors were obtained from a man aged 80 or over with acute or convalescent COVID-19.

The rearrangement links TRBV9 to TRBJ2-1, with 9 bases that match TRBD2. Germline-derived CDR1 and CDR2 are SGDLS and YYNGEE. CDR3 size: 15 residues. The V and J ends lost 3 bases and 6 bases, in that order; junction bases with no gene match: 7. The CDR3 DNA reads as TGTGCCAGCAGCGCGGGACTAGCAGGCTTCAATGAGCAGTTCTTC. It specifies CASSAGLAGFNEQFF.

CDR3: CASSEGTGGRYEQYF. CDR3 nucleotides: TGCGCCAGCAGCGAAGGGACAGGGGGCAGGTACGAGCAGTACTTC. This chain connects TRBV5-1 to TRBJ2-7, with 12 bases that match TRBD1. From germline, CDR1 is SGHRS and CDR2 YFSETQ. This CDR3 has 15 amino acids. J was trimmed by 4 bases and V by 4 bases; bases with no gene match: 6.

The gene calls are TRBV3-1 (or the pseudogene TRBV3-2) and TRBJ2-5; 7 bases are shared with TRBD1. J gave up 12 bases and V 1 base, and 2 bases lay outside the gene matches. This CDR3 contains 11 residues. CDR1 is LGHDT and CDR2 is YNNKEL in the germline V gene (reference sequence). CDR3 in DNA: TGTGCCAGCAGCCAAGGGACAGGCAAGTACTTC. This translates into CASSQGTGKYF.

This clone is a singleton in its sample. The chain employs TRBV7-2 and TRBJ2-3; the match to TRBD2 covers 7 bases. Germline-derived CDR1 and CDR2 are SGHTA and FQGNSA. CDR3 size: 14 residues. V trimming: 7 bases; J trimming: 2 bases; junction bases outside the gene matches: 6. The chain's CDR3 is CASTRGRVTDTQYF. Here the CDR3 DNA reads TGTGCCAGCACGCGGGGGAGGGTCACAGATACGCAGTATTTT.

V gene TRBV7-9 combines with J gene TRBJ2-5; TRBD1 matches at 8 bases. Looked up from germline, CDR1 is SEHNR and CDR2 is FQNEAQ (reference sequence). This CDR3 has 16 amino acids. V gave up 1 base and J gave up 4 bases; unmatched junction bases: 8. The CDR3 spells CASSLVPGTGGETQYF. Written as DNA, the CDR3 is TGTGCCAGCAGCTTAGTCCCGGGGACAGGAGGAGAGACCCAGTACTTC.

This chain uses TRBV3-1 (or the pseudogene TRBV3-2) with TRBJ2-1; 8 bases fit TRBD2. CDR1 is LGHDT and CDR2 is YNNKEL in the germline V gene (reference sequence). V shed 3 bases and J 10 bases; nucleotides not matched to a gene: 8. The CDR3 totals 14 residues. The CDR3 nucleotides read TGTGCCAGCAGCCAGGGACTAGGGGGGAAGGAGCAGTTCTTC. It translates to CASSQGLGGKEQFF.

The gene calls are TRBV19 and TRBJ2-3; 7 positions match TRBD2. The CDR3 is made up of 15 amino acids. Germline CDR1 reads LNHDA; CDR2 reads SQIVND (reference sequence). Trimming took 2 bases from V and 6 from J; bases not matched to a gene: 8. The CDR3 DNA follows: TGTGCCAGTAGTATAAGCGGGGCTGGAGCCGATACGCAGTATTTT. This encodes CASSISGAGADTQYF.

The rearrangement uses TRBV19 and TRBJ2-3; no clear D gene. Germline CDR1 reads LNHDA; CDR2 reads SQIVND (reference sequence). The CDR3 covers 15 residues. Trimming cost V 3 bases and J 2 bases, with 12 bases left between them. The CDR3 DNA reads as TGTGCCAGTAGTATGAGACGGAGAAACACAGATACGCAGTATTTT. It is translated as CASSMRRRNTDTQYF.

This clone was detected only a few times. The V and J genes are TRBV28 and TRBJ2-7, with D perhaps TRBD1 or TRBD2 (7 bases each). Germline CDR1 reads MDHEN; CDR2 reads SYDVKM. V was shortened by 10 bases and J by 7 bases, with 17 bases between the two germline ends. There are 12 residues in the CDR3. The CDR3 region is CATRGEGWEQYF. In nucleotides, the CDR3 is TGTGCCACCAGGGGGGAGGGTTGGGAGCAGTACTTC.

The chain uses TRBV30 and TRBJ1-5; a weak D match, TRBD1 (6 bases). In germline, CDR1 is GTSNPN, CDR2 SVGIG (reference sequence). This CDR3 contains 15 residues. V gave up 3 bases and J gave up 5 bases, with 17 bases separating them. The CDR3 here is CAWSPDGTPHQPQHF. In DNA form, the CDR3 reads TGTGCCTGGAGCCCGGACGGGACACCTCATCAGCCCCAGCATTTT. Supplemented by reference TRBV30 and TRBJ1-5, the full variable domain reads SQTIHQWPATLVQPVGSPLSLECTVEGTSNPNLYWYRQAAGRGLQLLFYSVGIGQISSEVPQNLSASRPQDRQFILSSKKLLLSDSGFYLCAWSPDGTPHQPQHFGDGTRLSIL.

The chain links TRBV14 to TRBJ2-1; weak D call: TRBD1 (5 bases). V lost 4 bases and J lost 2, with 9 bases in between. This CDR3 contains 14 residues. In germline, CDR1 is SGHDN, CDR2 FVKESK. This chain's CDR3 is CASSLRQTYNEQFF. The CDR3 nucleotides are TGTGCCAGCAGCCTTCGACAGACCTACAATGAGCAGTTCTTC.

The chain employs TRBV5-8 and TRBJ2-7; 10 bases agree with TRBD1. J lost 3 bases, V lost 8 bases, and 5 bases had no gene match. The CDR3 spans 13 residues. Germline lookup yields CDR1 SGHTS and CDR2 YDEGEE. The CDR3 bases are TGTGCCAGTTACCGGGACAGGGGCTACGAGCAGTACTTC. Its translation is CASYRDRGYEQYF.

The chain recombines TRBV3-1 (or the pseudogene TRBV3-2) with TRBJ1-5; possibly TRBD1 for D (5 bases). Germline lookup yields CDR1 LGHDT and CDR2 YNNKEL (reference sequence). The CDR3 totals 16 residues. Trimming shortened V by 1 base and J by 8 bases, and 18 bases separated the two germline ends. CDR3 region: CASSQGQIRAKEPQHF. As DNA, the CDR3 is TGTGCCAGCAGCCAAGGACAGATCAGGGCTAAGGAGCCCCAGCATTTT.

In its sample, this clone was seen once. The chain joins TRBV7-2 to TRBJ2-5; D not resolved. CDR3 length: 11 amino acids. V dropped 5 bases and J dropped 5 bases, with 6 bases sitting between them. Germline loops: CDR1 SGHTA, CDR2 FQGNSA. The CDR3 spells CASSLKETQYF. The CDR3 nucleotides are TGTGCCAGCAGCCTAAAGGAGACCCAGTACTTC.

J is TRBJ1-2 and V is TRBV10-1; 8 bases are a match to TRBD1. The CDR3 loop spans 13 amino acids. V shed 6 bases and J 8 bases; nucleotides not matched to a gene: 8. Per the germline V gene, CDR1 is WNHNN and CDR2 is SYGVQD (reference sequence). Here the CDR3 DNA reads TGCGCCAGCAGCCTCTCCCGGGACAGGGGCTACACCTTC. It codes for CASSLSRDRGYTF.

The chain couples TRBV7-2 to TRBJ1-4, with D uncertain. Trimming shortened V by 4 bases and J by 6 bases, and 9 bases separated the two germline ends. Germline loops: CDR1 SGHTA, CDR2 FQGNSA. This CDR3 comprises 13 residues. For the CDR3, the DNA is TGTGCCAGCAGCTCCCCGGCGGATGAAAAACTGTTTTTT. It codes for CASSSPADEKLFF.

This chain uses TRBV2 with TRBJ2-3, with TRBD2 matching over 10 bases. The V gene's germline CDR1 is SNHLY and CDR2 FYNNEI. The CDR3 is 16 residues long. Trimming removed 5 bases from V and 1 base from J; junction bases left unmatched: 6. The CDR3 reads CASSRRTSGRTDTQYF. CDR3 coding DNA: TGTGCCAGCAGTCGACGGACTAGCGGACGCACAGATACGCAGTATTTT. Full variable domain (outside the CDR3, taken from reference TRBV2 and TRBJ2-3): EPEVTQTPSHQVTQMGQEVILRCVPISNHLYFYWYRQILGQKVEFLVSFYNNEISEKSEIFDDQFSVERPDGSNFTLKIRSTKLEDSAMYFCASSRRTSGRTDTQYFGPGTRLTVL.

The chain recombines TRBV5-1 with TRBJ1-3, with D uncertain. CDR1 SGHRS and CDR2 YFSETQ come from the germline V gene. The CDR3 length is 15 residues. V was trimmed by 5 bases and J by 0 bases, leaving 12 bases between them. CDR3 DNA: TGCGCCAGCAGGATAGGAGTTCTCTCTGGAAACACCATATATTTT. Its translation is CASRIGVLSGNTIYF.

CDR3 loop: CATSGRDGGELFF. CDR3 in DNA: TGTGCCACCTCGGGCAGGGATGGCGGGGAGCTGTTTTTT. This rearrangement joins TRBV24-1 to TRBJ2-2, with D perhaps matching TRBD1 (5 bases). Germline values: CDR1 KGHDR, CDR2 SFDVKD. CDR3 length equals 13 residues. Trimming shortened V by 9 bases and J by 7 bases, and 14 bases separated the two germline ends.

This chain links TRBV3-1 (or the pseudogene TRBV3-2) with TRBJ1-2; D perhaps matches TRBD1 (5 bases). Germline V gene lookup returns CDR1 LGHDT and CDR2 YNNKEL (reference sequence). Trimming took off 3 bases at V and 8 bases at J, with 13 bases between the two ends. The CDR3 is 13 amino acids. The CDR3 bases are TGTGCCAGCAGCCAGGGAGGGGCACGGGGCTACACCTTC. It yields the protein CASSQGGARGYTF.

The V gene is TRBV19, the J gene TRBJ1-1; D may be TRBD1 (5 bases). This CDR3 is 14 amino acids long. The V end was cut by 9 bases, the J end by 2 bases, with 16 bases between. Per germline, CDR1 LNHDA and CDR2 SQIVND (reference sequence). CDR3 protein: CASSSLTVNTEAFF. The CDR3 DNA follows: TGTGCCAGCTCTTCCTTGACAGTCAACACTGAAGCTTTCTTT.

This chain joins TRBV18 and TRBJ2-5; D remains ambiguous. Trimming took 5 bases from V and 1 from J, leaving 11 bases between them. The CDR3 runs to 14 residues. Germline loops: CDR1 KGHSH, CDR2 LQKENI. CDR3 sequence reads: CASSVLNGQETQYF. The DNA for the CDR3 is TGTGCCAGCTCAGTTTTGAACGGCCAAGAGACCCAGTACTTC.

The V call is TRBV4-3, the J call TRBJ1-2, with D unclear. V was pared by 4 bases and J by 7 bases, with 13 bases between. From germline, CDR1 is LGHNA and CDR2 YSLEER. The CDR3 length is 13 residues. The CDR3 DNA is TGCGCCAGCAGCCCTGTCCCGACATCTGGCTACACCTTC. Its translation: CASSPVPTSGYTF.

V usage is TRBV7-9 and J usage is TRBJ1-1; the match to TRBD1 covers 9 bases. Germline V gene sequence: CDR1 SEHNR, CDR2 FQNEAQ (reference sequence). The CDR3 is 14 amino acids. V lost 4 bases, J lost 7 bases, and 7 bases stayed unmatched. DNA for the CDR3: TGTGCCAGCAGCTCCCCGGGACAGGGAGTTGAAGCTTTCTTT. Translation: CASSSPGQGVEAFF.

This clone showed up just a few times. The genes are TRBV7-2 and TRBJ1-5, with 7 bases identical to TRBD1. J was trimmed by 7 bases and V by 5 bases; bases with no gene match: 5. CDR1 and CDR2 from the germline V gene are SGHTA and FQGNSA. The CDR3 has 13 residues. The DNA of the CDR3 is TGTGCCAGCAGCAGACAGGGTCGGCAGCCCCAGCATTTT. Translating gives CASSRQGRQPQHF.

This chain uses TRBV5-1 with TRBJ2-3; D may be TRBD2 (5 bases). CDR3 size: 15 residues. Germline CDR1 is SGHRS and CDR2 is YFSETQ. Trimming took off 2 bases at V and 1 base at J, with 11 bases between the two ends. Here the CDR3 DNA reads TGCGCCAGCAGCTTCCCCGGGGTACGCACAGATACGCAGTATTTT. It translates to CASSFPGVRTDTQYF.

The rearrangement links TRBV30 to TRBJ1-5; weak D call: TRBD1 (5 bases). V lost 0 bases, J lost 1 base, and 10 bases lay in between. Per the germline V gene, CDR1 is GTSNPN and CDR2 is SVGIG (reference sequence). The CDR3 has 15 residues. The CDR3 loop reads CAWSVWQGSNQPQHF. Written as DNA, the CDR3 is TGTGCCTGGAGTGTATGGCAGGGCAGCAATCAGCCCCAGCATTTT.

The genes are TRBV3-1 (or the pseudogene TRBV3-2) and TRBJ2-7, with a tentative D call TRBD2 (6 bases). Germline V gene data show CDR1 as LGHDT and CDR2 as YNNKEL (reference sequence). Trimming removed 4 bases at V and 2 bases at J, with 15 bases between. There are 15 residues in the CDR3. CDR3 coding DNA: TGTGCCAGCAGCCCGCGCGGGGTACGAACCTACGAGCAGTACTTC. Translated: CASSPRGVRTYEQYF.

The chain employs TRBV7-2 and TRBJ2-7, with D possibly being TRBD1 (6 bases). The V gene's germline CDR1 is SGHTA and CDR2 FQGNSA. The CDR3 is 15 residues long. Trimming shortened V by 6 bases and J by 3 bases, and 18 bases separated the two germline ends. The CDR3 protein is CASSLGTGNLYEQYF. The CDR3 bases are TGTGCCAGCAGTTTGGGAACAGGGAACCTCTACGAGCAGTACTTC.